This entry describes one T cell receptor (beta chain). Its antigen is not identified. The same CDR3 can be traced to other DNA sequences in this sample. Here immunoSEQ multiplex PCR was the method, and the copy in TCRdb shows in-frame clones only, minus some. The sample has 270,000 or so clones, approximately 76% seen once; the top ten hold about 5.8%. TCR beta libraries used approximately 1.9 micrograms of genomic DNA from cryopreserved PBMCs. Germline values: CDR1 SEHNR, CDR2 FQNEAQ (reference sequence). V was clipped by 1 base and J by 7 bases, with 10 bases between them. The CDR3 contains 13 residues. The data originate from a study of cytotoxic CD8 clonotypes in ibrutinib-treated CLL. Across the whole study: After a median around 12 months on treatment (6 to 36), response samples were drawn.

General study points: An increase in clonality occurred at ibrutinib response, followed by a return toward baseline at progression. Private clonotypes, not public ones, expanded at ibrutinib response.

Sequencing was performed on PBMCs, taken at disease progression, from a patient treated with ibrutinib. V gene TRBV7-9 combines with J gene TRBJ1-2; D call uncertain. This TCR was recovered from a human donor with chronic lymphocytic leukemia. The chain's CDR3 is CASSLGAAGGYTF. CDR3 in DNA: TGTGCCAGCAGCTTAGGGGCAGCGGGTGGCTACACCTTC.